Sequencing of this TCR beta chain was carried out in a study of shared clonotypes between healthy human individuals. In regard to this clone: Its antigen is unidentified. This sample includes further DNA sequences coding for the same CDR3.

The table came from immunoSEQ multiplex PCR; TCRdb's copy has only in-frame clones and leaves some out. The sample lists roughly 1.4 million clones, approximately 98.5% occurring once. General study findings and limits: Among the subsets, naive ones generally showed larger estimated richness than memory ones.

The V and J ends lost 4 bases and 0 bases respectively, with 11 bases between them. The CDR3 consists of 15 residues. Germline CDR1 and CDR2: SGDLS and YYNGEE. The genes are TRBV9 and TRBJ2-1; the D gene could be TRBD1 or TRBD2 (5 bases each). The sequence was collected from a young man in good health. The sequenced sample was naive CD4+ T cells sorted from blood. Regarding subset: CD45RA+ positively selected. The CDR3 is CASSPSGTSYNEQFF. The CDR3 region has the DNA TGTGCCAGCAGCCCATCCGGGACCTCCTACAATGAGCAGTTCTTC.